The 2 T cell receptor beta chains below come from one sample, sequenced in a study of control samples from healthy donors and cancer patients. Using immunoSEQ multiplex PCR, the repertoire was profiled, and TCRdb retains in-frame clones only, with some absent. Found here are about 130,000 clones, about 90% of them singletons; the top ten hold around 2%. Material for sequencing was blood. The receptors shown here come from a man aged 18-30 years in good health.

The chain employs TRBV5-5 and TRBJ2-7; D gene unclear. Deletions cut 1 base from V and 7 bases from J, with 15 bases between. In germline, CDR1 is SGHKS, CDR2 YYEKEE (reference sequence). The CDR3 has 14 residues. This CDR3 is CASSLSGYAEEQYF. CDR3 sequence (DNA): TGTGCCAGCAGCTTGTCAGGTTACGCGGAGGAGCAGTACTTC.

The chain links TRBV9 to TRBJ1-2, with no clear D. V lost 1 base to trimming and J lost 3 bases, with 7 bases between them. Per germline, CDR1 SGDLS and CDR2 YYNGEE. The CDR3 runs to 13 residues. The CDR3 sequence: CASSVSGDYGYTF. For the CDR3, the DNA is TGTGCCAGCAGCGTATCAGGCGACTATGGCTACACCTTC. The complete variable domain, with remaining parts taken from reference TRBV9 and TRBJ1-2, reads DSGVTQTPKHLITATGQRVTLRCSPRSGDLSVYWYQQSLDQGLQFLIQYYNGEERAKGNILERFSAQQFPDLHSELNLSSLELGDSALYFCASSVSGDYGYTFGSGTRLTVV.